The rows below give T cell receptor beta chains drawn from one sample of a study of OX40 agonist ivuxolimab in advanced cancers. This table comes from immunoSEQ multiplex PCR, and its TCRdb copy is limited to in-frame clones, with some not included. The data show 41,000 or so clones, with around four fifths seen just once and less than 40% held by the top ten. This specimen was CD4+ or CD8+ T cells sorted from blood, taken in a trial of the OX40 agonist ivuxolimab. These receptors all stem from an adult with an advanced solid tumor such as melanoma, head and neck, liver or kidney cancer. CDR3s include the opening cysteine and the closing phenylalanine or tryptophan. The D gene is left open where the match is weak. Clone size appears in some rows only: once, few, many, or a class for an expanded clone.

j_gene | d_gene | abundance | v_gene | CDR3nt | CDR3aa
TRBJ1-5 | - | - | TRBV18 | TGTGCCAGCTCACCACCCGGTTCTGGGTACAATCAGCCCCAGCATTTT | CASSPPGSGYNQPQHF
TRBJ1-1 | - | - | TRBV19 | TGTGCCAGTAGTTCCTCGTACATTTCGGACACTGAAGCTTTCTTT | CASSSSYISDTEAFF
TRBJ1-1 | - | - | TRBV7-9 | TGTGCCAGCAGCGGGGGAGGGAAGGGGACTGAAGCTTTCTTT | CASSGGGKGTEAFF
TRBJ1-4 | - | few | TRBV6-1 | TGTGCCAGCAGAGACAGGATGGGTGAAAAACTGTTTTTT | CASRDRMGEKLFF
TRBJ2-2 | - | - | TRBV18 | TGTGCCAGCTCGCCGACTAGTTATAACACCGGGGAGCTGTTTTTT | CASSPTSYNTGELFF
TRBJ2-6 | - | - | TRBV6-1 | TGTGCCAGCAGTGAAGCTTCAGGGTCTGGGGCCAACGTCCTGACTTTC | CASSEASGSGANVLTF
TRBJ2-2 | TRBD2 | - | TRBV7-2 | TGTGCCAGCAGCTTTTTCGGGGGGGCCTCCGGGGAGCTGTTTTTT | CASSFFGGASGELFF
TRBJ1-2 | TRBD1 | - | TRBV2 | TGTGCCAGCAGTGAAAGGGACAGCGGGTATGGCTACACCTTC | CASSERDSGYGYTF
TRBJ1-4 | TRBD1 | - | TRBV2 | TGTGCCAGCAGGGAGACAGGGATAGGGAATGAAAAACTGTTTTTT | CASRETGIGNEKLFF
TRBJ1-5 | TRBD1 | - | TRBV5-4 | TGTGCCAGCAGCCTGGGAGGAGGGGGCGCGGGTCAGCCCCAGCATTTT | CASSLGGGGAGQPQHF
TRBJ2-7 | TRBD2 | - | TRBV5-1 | TGCGCCAGCAGCGCGGGACTAGCGGGGGCCTACGAGCAGTACTTC | CASSAGLAGAYEQYF
TRBJ1-2 | TRBD1 | few | TRBV29-1 | TGCAGCGTTGACTTGGCAGGGGGCCTGGGCTACACCTTC | CSVDLAGGLGYTF
TRBJ1-5 | TRBD1 | - | TRBV6-5 | TGTGCCAGCCGGGACAGGGAAGATCAGCCCCAGCATTTT | CASRDREDQPQHF
TRBJ2-7 | - | - | TRBV19 | TGTGCCAGTTCCATCGGTGGAGGGGGGACCTACGAGCAGTACTTC | CASSIGGGGTYEQYF
TRBJ1-6 | - | - | TRBV13 | TGTGCCAGCAGCTTTAGAGGTAGTTCACCCCTCCACTTT | CASSFRGSSPLHF
TRBJ2-1 | TRBD2 | few | TRBV19 | TGTGCCAGTAGGTATACTAGCGGCTCCTACAATGAGCAGTTCTTC | CASRYTSGSYNEQFF
TRBJ1-6 | - | once | TRBV2 | TGTGCCAGCAGTGAGTCGGGGTATAATTCACCCCTCCACTTT | CASSESGYNSPLHF
TRBJ2-3 | - | - | TRBV5-8 | TGTGCCAGCAGGGGCACAGATACGCAGTATTTT | CASRGTDTQYF
TRBJ2-7 | - | - | TRBV30 | TGTGCCTGGAGCGCCGAAGCTTGGGAGCAGTACTTC | CAWSAEAWEQYF
TRBJ1-4 | - | - | TRBV14 | TGTGCCAGCAGCCCGAGGGCAACTAATGAAAAACTGTTTTTT | CASSPRATNEKLFF
TRBJ2-3 | TRBD2 | - | TRBV19 | TGTGCCAGTAGTATAGGGTTACTAGCGGGGGGTTCGCAGTATTTT | CASSIGLLAGGSQYF
TRBJ2-5 | - | - | TRBV5-1 | TGCGCCAGCAGCGTCTACCCCCAAGAGACCCAGTACTTC | CASSVYPQETQYF
TRBJ2-7 | - | - | TRBV5-1 | TGCGCCAGCAGTCAGGCGGCACTACCCTACGAGCAGTACTTC | CASSQAALPYEQYF
TRBJ1-5 | - | - | TRBV5-1 | TGCGCCAGCAGCTTGGGACCACATAGCAATCAGCCCCAGCATTTT | CASSLGPHSNQPQHF
TRBJ2-5 | - | - | TRBV30 | TGTGCCGGGGATAGCTCCGTGGGGACCCAGTACTTC | CAGDSSVGTQYF
TRBJ1-3 | - | - | TRBV6-1 | TGTGCCAGCAGTGAAGCCACGAACTCTGGAAACACCATATATTTT | CASSEATNSGNTIYF